The next 27 T cell receptor beta chains were all read from a single sample in a study of T cells in Graves' hyperthyroidism and ophthalmopathy. Researchers took RNA transcripts and amplified the TCR beta CDR3 regions from them. Initially, a first-round RT-PCR of the TCR CDR3 employed the HTBI primer set. From the multiplex PCR reads, TCRdb called clonotypes with MiXCR, one entry per CDR3 protein. This table holds hundreds of thousands of distinct CDR3 sequences, roughly 14% found once. Sequencing was carried out using blood. All receptors derive from a woman in her thirties or forties with Graves' ophthalmopathy.

Many counts were recorded for this clonotype. The V gene is TRBV4-1, the J gene TRBJ1-1; D is unclear. The CDR3 runs 14 residues. The V gene lost 0 bases and the J gene lost 0 bases, with 5 bases spanning the gap. Germline assignment: CDR1 MGHRA and CDR2 YSYEKL. This CDR3 is CASSQDMVNTEAFF. Here the CDR3 DNA reads TGCGCCAGCAGCCAAGATATGGTGAACACTGAAGCTTTCTTT.

This clonotype was detected ten times or more. The rearrangement uses TRBV9 and TRBJ2-2; no firm D call. Trimming shortened V by 2 bases and J by 5 bases, and 7 bases separated the two germline ends. This CDR3 spans 13 amino acids. Germline values: CDR1 SGDLS, CDR2 YYNGEE. DNA of the CDR3: TGTGCCAGCAGCGTCCCAGAGACCGGGGAGCTGTTTTTT. Translation gives CASSVPETGELFF.

The J gene is TRBJ1-2, the V gene TRBV2, with 9 bases lining up with TRBD1. Germline V lookup: CDR1 SNHLY, CDR2 FYNNEI. The V and J ends lost 8 bases and 8 bases, in that order; junction bases with no gene match: 9. The CDR3 consists of 13 residues. The CDR3 here is CASLPGQGLGYTF. The CDR3, as DNA: TGTGCCAGCCTCCCGGGACAGGGCTTAGGCTACACCTTC.

This clonotype was counted many times. J is TRBJ2-7 and V is TRBV15; D is uncertain. The CDR3 extends over 12 amino acids. Germline values: CDR1 LNHNV, CDR2 YYDKDF (reference sequence). Trimming cost V 1 base and J 5 bases, with 6 bases left between them. The CDR3 bases are TGTGCCACCAGCAGAGGAACAAACGAGCAGTACTTC. Translated: CATSRGTNEQYF.

At least ten counts were recorded for this clonotype. The chain is built from TRBV28 and TRBJ2-6; D assignment may be TRBD1 or TRBD2 (6 bases each). The CDR3 is 15 amino acids. Germline V gene lookup returns CDR1 MDHEN and CDR2 SYDVKM. Trimming shortened V by 8 bases and J by 3 bases, and 14 bases separated the two germline ends. The CDR3 here is CASSSGAGGANVLTF. CDR3 DNA: TGTGCCAGCTCTTCGGGGGCGGGTGGGGCCAACGTCCTGACTTTC.

The table lists this clonotype with a few counts. The V gene is TRBV6-2 or TRBV6-3, the J gene TRBJ1-5, with D possibly matching TRBD1 (5 bases). CDR1 is MNHEY and CDR2 is SVGEGT in the germline V gene. V shed 6 bases and J shed 7 bases, with 10 bases lying between them. The CDR3 sequence is 12 residues long. The CDR3 is CASSRGPQPQHF. The CDR3 DNA follows: TGTGCCAGCAGCCGGGGCCCGCAGCCCCAGCATTTT.

This clonotype was counted ten times or more. The chain recombines TRBV20-1 with TRBJ2-7; 13 nucleotides agree with TRBD2. The V segment lost 3 bases and the J segment 7 bases; nucleotides outside the gene matches: 3. The CDR3 loop spans 13 amino acids. The germline V gene has CDR1 DFQATT and CDR2 SNEGSKA (reference sequence). DNA for the CDR3: TGCAGTGCTAGGACTAGCGGGGGGTGGGAGCAGTACTTC. This gives the protein CSARTSGGWEQYF.

Ten or more counts support this clonotype. The V gene is TRBV19, the J gene TRBJ2-7; D might be TRBD1 or TRBD2, each matching 5 bases. Germline assignment: CDR1 LNHDA and CDR2 SQIVND (reference sequence). The germline V and J ends were trimmed by 4 bases and 0 bases, with 13 bases remaining between them. The CDR3 is 15 amino acids. CDR3 coding DNA: TGTGCCAGTAGTAGGGACGGAGCCTTCTCCTACGAGCAGTACTTC. This codes for CASSRDGAFSYEQYF. Filled out from reference TRBV19 and TRBJ2-7, the complete variable domain reads DGGITQSPKYLFRKEGQNVTLSCEQNLNHDAMYWYRQDPGQGLRLIYYSQIVNDFQKGDIAEGYSVSREKKESFPLTVTSAQKNPTAFYLCASSRDGAFSYEQYFGPGTRLTVT.

This clonotype was detected ten times or more. The genes are TRBV24-1 and TRBJ2-5; D is tentatively TRBD1 or TRBD2 (5 bases each). The CDR3 extends over 13 amino acids. V lost 3 bases, J lost 7 bases, and 11 bases lay in between. The germline gives CDR1 KGHDR, CDR2 SFDVKD. CDR3 DNA: TGTGCCACCAGTGATCCCGGGACGGGGACCCAGTACTTC. It encodes CATSDPGTGTQYF.

This clonotype appeared many times. CDR3 sequence reads: CASSSRVPGELFF. The CDR3 DNA is TGTGCCAGCAGCTCCAGGGTACCCGGGGAGCTGTTTTTT. The chain uses TRBV13 and TRBJ2-2; D is perhaps TRBD1 (5 bases). Germline V gene lookup returns CDR1 PRHDT and CDR2 FYEKMQ (reference sequence). Trimming cost V 4 bases and J 6 bases, with 9 bases left between them. This CDR3 is built from 13 residues.

This clonotype was recorded at least ten times. This chain connects TRBV27 to TRBJ2-5, with a weak D call TRBD1 (6 bases). CDR1 is MNHEY and CDR2 is SMNVEV in the germline V gene (reference sequence). With 6 bases removed from V and 4 bases from J, the gap between germline ends came to 15 bases. The CDR3 loop spans 14 amino acids. CDR3: CASRQQGYGETQYF. The DNA of the CDR3 is TGTGCCAGCAGACAACAGGGATATGGAGAGACCCAGTACTTC.

This clonotype was seen ten or more times. The chain links TRBV6-5 to TRBJ2-7; 7 nucleotides agree with TRBD2. Germline CDR1 reads MNHEY; CDR2 reads SVGAGI. The V gene end was trimmed by 2 bases and the J gene end by 5 bases; junction bases not matched to a gene: 3. The CDR3 has 13 amino acids. Here the CDR3 DNA reads TGTGCCAGCAGTTACGGGGGGGAGAACGAGCAGTACTTC. This translates into CASSYGGENEQYF.

CDR3 sequence reads: CASSLLSGAEAFF. CDR3 DNA: TGTGCCAGCAGTCTCTTGTCGGGGGCTGAAGCTTTCTTT. This rearrangement joins TRBV28 to TRBJ1-1; TRBD1 might be the D (5 bases). From germline, CDR1 is MDHEN and CDR2 SYDVKM. V shed 5 bases and J shed 6 bases, with 13 bases lying between them. The CDR3 has 13 residues.

This clonotype occurred many times. This chain links TRBV20-1 with TRBJ2-1; D unclear. Germline V gene lookup returns CDR1 DFQATT and CDR2 SNEGSKA (reference sequence). This CDR3 is 13 amino acids long. Trimming shortened V by 1 base and J by 2 bases, and 6 bases separated the two germline ends. The CDR3 sequence: CSARGWAYNEQFF. CDR3 DNA sequence: TGCAGTGCTAGAGGGTGGGCCTACAATGAGCAGTTCTTC.

This clonotype has a count of ten or more. This sequence joins TRBV30 and TRBJ1-3; D unresolved. Germline-derived CDR1 and CDR2 are GTSNPN and SVGIG (reference sequence). Between the trimmed V and J ends, which lost 2 bases and 0 bases, there was a span of 8 bases. The CDR3 spans 14 residues. CDR3 in DNA: TGTGCCTGGAGTAAGGACCGCTCTGGAAACACCATATATTTT. Its protein is CAWSKDRSGNTIYF.

This clonotype was detected many times. The rearrangement links TRBV6-1 to TRBJ2-2, with a tentative D call TRBD2 (5 bases). V lost 8 bases to trimming and J lost 6 bases, with 16 bases between them. Germline CDR1 and CDR2: MNHNS and SASEGT. The CDR3 length is 14 residues. CDR3 sequence reads: CASREPGESGELFF. CDR3 DNA sequence: TGTGCCAGCCGCGAACCTGGGGAGTCCGGGGAGCTGTTTTTT.

This clonotype was observed many times. This rearrangement joins TRBV10-1 to TRBJ2-7; D perhaps matches TRBD2 (5 bases). The CDR3 extends over 14 amino acids. Deletions cut 1 base from V and 3 bases from J, with 10 bases between. Germline CDR1 reads WNHNN; CDR2 reads SYGVQD (reference sequence). The chain's CDR3 is CASSEFAGSYEQYF. The CDR3 DNA reads TGCGCCAGCAGTGAGTTTGCTGGGAGCTACGAGCAGTACTTC.

In this sample, this clonotype turned up many times. The chain is built from TRBV11-1 and TRBJ2-2, with TRBD1 matching 9 bases. CDR3 length equals 17 residues. Germline CDR1 is SGHAT and CDR2 is FQDESV (reference sequence). After removal of 7 bases from V and 4 bases from J, the junction contained 13 bases not matched to a gene. In nucleotides, the CDR3 is TGTGCCAGCACCAAAGCCGGGACAGGGAGGAGCACCGGGGAGCTGTTTTTT. Translating it yields CASTKAGTGRSTGELFF.

This clonotype came up many times. V usage is TRBV12-3 or TRBV12-4 and J usage is TRBJ2-7; D remains unclear. The CDR3 runs to 12 residues. Trimming left V 3 bases short and J 3 bases short, with 6 bases between. This CDR3 reads CASSFGRYEQYF. The CDR3 nucleotides are TGTGCCAGCAGTTTCGGGCGCTACGAGCAGTACTTC.

This clonotype was counted ten times or more. The chain joins TRBV6-2 or TRBV6-3 to TRBJ2-2; D is unclear. The CDR3 consists of 17 residues. Per germline, CDR1 MNHEY and CDR2 SVGEGT. The V end lost 0 bases, the J end lost 2 bases, and 13 bases lay between the germline ends. CDR3 nucleotides: TGTGCCAGCAGTTACTCGGCGGCAGCACTTAACACCGGGGAGCTGTTTTTT. Amino acids: CASSYSAAALNTGELFF.

This clonotype was seen more than once but under ten times. This chain links TRBV11-3 with TRBJ1-1; D gene unclear. The CDR3 is 12 residues long. Germline V gene sequence: CDR1 SGHNT, CDR2 YENEEA. Deletions cut 0 bases from V and 7 bases from J, with 6 bases between. The CDR3 loop reads CASSLENLEAFF. DNA of the CDR3: TGTGCCAGCAGCTTAGAAAATCTTGAAGCTTTCTTT.

The chain links TRBV11-2 to TRBJ2-7; 8 nucleotides match TRBD2. The ends lost 1 base at V and 4 bases at J; junction bases unmatched: 9. Per germline, CDR1 SGHAT and CDR2 FQNNGV. The CDR3 runs to 16 residues. CDR3 sequence: CASSLGVGRASYEQYF. CDR3 nucleotides: TGTGCCAGCAGCTTAGGGGTCGGGAGGGCCTCGTACGAGCAGTACTTC.

This clonotype showed up many times. This sequence joins TRBV12-3 or TRBV12-4 and TRBJ1-1; D call uncertain. The V end was cut by 1 base, the J end by 7 bases, with 10 bases between. CDR3 size: 13 residues. In nucleotides, the CDR3 is TGTGCCAGCAGTTTAGGGGGTGGCAGTGAAGCTTTCTTT. Amino acid sequence: CASSLGGGSEAFF.

The chain carries TRBV6-1 and TRBJ2-5; TRBD1 agrees at 8 bases. The germline V gene encodes CDR1 MNHNS and CDR2 SASEGT. The CDR3 consists of 15 residues. J lost 5 bases, V lost 0 bases, and 5 bases had no gene match. The CDR3 bases are TGTGCCAGCAGTGAAGCCCGGACAGGGACGGAGACCCAGTACTTC. As protein: CASSEARTGTETQYF.

This chain connects TRBV27 to TRBJ2-7; 7 bases are a match to TRBD1. The CDR3 contains 14 residues. The V gene end was trimmed by 5 bases and the J gene end by 3 bases; junction bases not matched to a gene: 7. Germline V gene sequence: CDR1 MNHEY, CDR2 SMNVEV (reference sequence). The CDR3 protein is CASSPPGGVYEQYF. The CDR3 DNA reads as TGTGCCAGCAGTCCCCCAGGGGGTGTCTACGAGCAGTACTTC.

This clonotype occurred many times. The chain carries TRBV28 and TRBJ2-7; 9 nucleotides agree with TRBD2. The ends lost 2 bases at V and 0 bases at J; junction bases unmatched: 5. The germline gives CDR1 MDHEN, CDR2 SYDVKM. This CDR3 is 16 amino acids long. CDR3 sequence reads: CASSLGRLADSYEQYF. The CDR3 DNA is TGTGCCAGCAGTTTAGGGAGACTAGCGGACTCCTACGAGCAGTACTTC.

The chain carries TRBV27 and TRBJ2-2, with D possibly being TRBD1 (5 bases). Germline-derived CDR1 and CDR2 are MNHEY and SMNVEV (reference sequence). This CDR3 spans 13 amino acids. CDR3 coding DNA: TGTGGGAGCAGGGATATAGACACCGGGGAGCTGTTTTTT. It translates to CGSRDIDTGELFF.